This T cell receptor (beta chain) was observed in a study of cytomegalovirus exposure and HLA in healthy donors. PCR involved 60 Vbeta and 13 Jbeta primers. This table comes from immunoSEQ multiplex PCR, and its TCRdb copy is limited to in-frame clones, with some not included. The profile covers some 84,000 clones, with roughly 80% appearing a single time and around 2% taken by the ten largest. Points from the study as a whole: CMV antigen specificity of three CMV-associated chains was confirmed in vitro. In a later analysis, TCR beta V- and J-gene trimming was associated with a missense DCLRE1C variant.

All donors participated as healthy donors of bone marrow. Concerning this clone: Its antigen is unidentified.

The sample taken for sequencing was PBMCs. This receptor was taken from a boy between 10 and 17 years old in good health and CMV-seronegative.

The CDR3 reads CASSLDLRGNEQFF. The DNA for the CDR3 is TGCGCCAGCAGCTTGGATCTCCGAGGCAATGAGCAGTTCTTC. V gene TRBV5-1 combines with J gene TRBJ2-1; D remains unclear. The CDR3 covers 14 residues. The V end was cut by 0 bases, the J end by 6 bases, with 10 bases between. CDR1 is SGHRS, CDR2 YFSETQ, per germline.